The 16 T cell receptor beta chains below come from one sample, sequenced in a study of T cell changes during pregnancy in multiple sclerosis. Only in-frame clones appear in the TCRdb table, and some are missing; sequencing was by immunoSEQ multiplex PCR. This table holds fewer than 85,000 clones, about 95% found once. Sequencing was performed on peripheral blood, taken in the second trimester of pregnancy. Receptors were obtained from a female donor with multiple sclerosis, enrolled in a pregnancy study.

V gene TRBV30 combines with J gene TRBJ2-1; 10 bases are shared with TRBD2. CDR3 length equals 14 residues. CDR1 GTSNPN and CDR2 SVGIG come from the germline V gene (reference sequence). Trimming cost V 0 bases and J 9 bases; bases outside gene matches: 5. CDR3 region: CAWSVIAGGLEQFF. The CDR3 DNA reads as TGTGCCTGGAGTGTAATAGCGGGAGGACTTGAGCAGTTCTTC.

This chain joins TRBV13 and TRBJ2-7; 12 nucleotides line up with TRBD2. Germline-derived CDR1 and CDR2 are PRHDT and FYEKMQ (reference sequence). The CDR3 runs 18 residues. The V gene end was trimmed by 0 bases and the J gene end by 1 base; junction bases not matched to a gene: 7. The CDR3 nucleotides are TGTGCCAGCAGCTTAGGGGGACTAGCGGGTGGGGGGTCCTACGAGCAGTACTTC. Its protein product is CASSLGGLAGGGSYEQYF.

The table lists this clone with a count of one. V and J are TRBV7-2 and TRBJ2-1, with 8 bases aligning to TRBD2. CDR1 SGHTA and CDR2 FQGNSA come from the germline V gene. The junction had 6 bases not matched to a gene; V was cut back by 3 bases and J by 5 bases. CDR3 length equals 15 residues. For the CDR3, the DNA is TGTGCCAGCAGCTTTGGACTAGCAAAGAACAATGAGCAGTTCTTC. Residues: CASSFGLAKNNEQFF.

V is TRBV27 and J is TRBJ2-1; tentative D call: TRBD2 (5 bases). There are 15 residues in the CDR3. V gave up 9 bases and J gave up 1 base, with 16 bases separating them. The germline V gene has CDR1 MNHEY and CDR2 SMNVEV (reference sequence). The CDR3 DNA reads as TGTGCCAGGTTAAGGAGGAACGGTTCCTACAATGAGCAGTTCTTC. Its protein product is CARLRRNGSYNEQFF.

The V gene is TRBV30, the J gene TRBJ2-7; tentative D call: TRBD2 (5 bases). This CDR3 has 15 residues. CDR1 is GTSNPN, CDR2 SVGIG, per germline (reference sequence). Trimming removed 2 bases from V and 7 bases from J, with 21 bases in between. CDR3 sequence reads: CAWSKDLLGAGEQYF. As DNA, the CDR3 is TGTGCCTGGAGTAAGGACTTACTGGGCGCTGGGGAGCAGTACTTC.

This chain connects TRBV11-3 to TRBJ2-7; 10 nucleotides align to TRBD2. This CDR3 contains 16 residues. V lost 4 bases to trimming and J lost 0 bases; unmatched junction nucleotides: 6. Germline V gives CDR1 SGHNT, CDR2 YENEEA. This CDR3 reads CASSSPPSGSSYEQYF. As DNA, the CDR3 is TGTGCCAGCAGCTCCCCACCTAGCGGGAGCTCCTACGAGCAGTACTTC.

The V call is TRBV4-1, the J call TRBJ2-7; 7 nucleotides agree with TRBD1. V lost 1 base, J lost 3 bases, and 3 bases stayed unmatched. Germline CDR1 and CDR2: MGHRA and YSYEKL. This CDR3 contains 14 residues. This CDR3 is CASSQGRQGYEQYF. The CDR3, as DNA: TGCGCCAGCAGCCAAGGTCGACAGGGCTACGAGCAGTACTTC.

The rearrangement uses TRBV2 and TRBJ2-1; 11 nucleotides agree with TRBD1. Losses at the gene ends were 6 bases for V and 4 bases for J; bases not matched to a gene: 8. The CDR3 has 16 residues. Per germline, CDR1 SNHLY and CDR2 FYNNEI. This CDR3 reads CASRLTGTGGYNEQFF. CDR3 DNA: TGTGCCAGCAGGCTGACCGGGACAGGGGGTTACAATGAGCAGTTCTTC.

The J gene is TRBJ2-5, the V gene TRBV5-1; TRBD2 matches 7 bases. With V trimmed by 4 bases and J by 5 bases, 8 bases remained unmatched. The germline V gene has CDR1 SGHRS and CDR2 YFSETQ. The CDR3 extends over 14 amino acids. CDR3 amino acids: CASSIETSWETQYF. In nucleotides, the CDR3 is TGCGCCAGCAGCATCGAGACTAGCTGGGAGACCCAGTACTTC.

The CDR3 region is CASSDSGAVGPYEQYF. The CDR3 DNA reads as TGTGCCAGCAGTGATTCTGGGGCAGTTGGACCCTACGAGCAGTACTTC. The V and J genes are TRBV6-1 and TRBJ2-7, with a possible D match to TRBD1 (5 bases). CDR3 size: 16 residues. Germline-derived CDR1 and CDR2 are MNHNS and SASEGT. V lost 3 bases and J lost 2, with 17 bases in between.

The rearrangement uses TRBV19 and TRBJ2-7, with 7 bases identical to TRBD2. This CDR3 has 12 amino acids. V lost 5 bases and J lost 3; bases outside the gene matches: 1. Germline CDR1 LNHDA, CDR2 SQIVND (reference sequence). The CDR3 loop is CASSWGGYEQYF. In DNA, the CDR3 is TGTGCCAGTAGTTGGGGGGGCTACGAGCAGTACTTC.

The chain uses TRBV19 and TRBJ1-5; 8 bases match TRBD1. V trimming: 7 bases; J trimming: 4 bases; junction bases outside the gene matches: 15. Germline V CDR1 and CDR2: LNHDA, SQIVND (reference sequence). This CDR3 spans 17 amino acids. CDR3 loop: CASTLRGRGRGNQPQHF. The CDR3 DNA reads as TGTGCCAGTACCTTAAGAGGCAGGGGGCGCGGAAATCAGCCCCAGCATTTT.

J is TRBJ2-2 and V is TRBV10-2; no reliable D call. The CDR3 is 17 residues long. The V gene lost 0 bases and the J gene lost 5 bases, with 16 bases spanning the gap. The germline V gene has CDR1 WSHSY and CDR2 SAAADI. This CDR3 is CASSESLGLLLTGELFF. The CDR3 nucleotides read TGCGCCAGCAGTGAGTCCTTAGGTCTACTATTAACCGGGGAGCTGTTTTTT.

The table lists this clone with a count of one. This chain uses TRBV5-1 with TRBJ2-7; 9 nucleotides agree with TRBD1. The CDR3 length is 14 residues. V shed 4 bases and J 0 bases; nucleotides not matched to a gene: 2. Germline-derived CDR1 and CDR2 are SGHRS and YFSETQ. CDR3 sequence (DNA): TGCGCCAGCAGCAAGGACAGGGGCTCCTACGAGCAGTACTTC. Residues: CASSKDRGSYEQYF.

The CDR3 sequence: CASRVQGTEAFF. The DNA of the CDR3 is TGTGCCAGCAGGGTACAGGGCACTGAAGCTTTCTTT. The chain combines TRBV2 with TRBJ1-1; maybe TRBD1 (6 bases). The V gene's germline CDR1 is SNHLY and CDR2 FYNNEI. Deletions cut 6 bases from V and 4 bases from J, with 9 bases between. The CDR3 sequence is 12 residues long.

The gene calls are TRBV10-2 and TRBJ1-1; D might be TRBD1 (5 bases). This CDR3 comprises 11 residues. V lost 11 bases and J lost 0, with 7 bases in between. Per the germline V gene, CDR1 is WSHSY and CDR2 is SAAADI. CDR3 protein: CAARVNTEAFF. The DNA of the CDR3 is TGCGCCGCCAGGGTGAACACTGAAGCTTTCTTT.